One T cell receptor (beta chain) is described in this entry. Antigen unknown. The sample is drawn from a study of identical twins' blood T cells. Points from the study as a whole: Shared CDR3 clonotype counts between two donors mainly tracked the product of their cloneset sizes, twins included.

Likely shared infections and vaccines: all three twin pairs were reared together. CDR3 size: 15 residues. V was shortened by 2 bases and J by 9 bases, with 17 bases between the two germline ends. The germline V gene has CDR1 SGHTA and CDR2 FQGTGA. TCR cDNA libraries came from RNA via a modified published protocol. From the 5' RACE reads, TCRdb called clonotypes with MiXCR, one entry per CDR3 protein. The sample has 300,000 to 450,000 distinct CDR3 sequences, roughly 28% seen once. The chain links TRBV7-3 to TRBJ2-1; a possible D gene is TRBD2 (5 bases). The sequenced sample consisted of PBMCs. This TCR was sampled from a woman aged 18 to 49 in good health. The CDR3 DNA reads TGTGCCAGCAGCTTAGCGGGCCCACGAAATAGTGAGCAGTTCTTC. It codes for CASSLAGPRNSEQFF.